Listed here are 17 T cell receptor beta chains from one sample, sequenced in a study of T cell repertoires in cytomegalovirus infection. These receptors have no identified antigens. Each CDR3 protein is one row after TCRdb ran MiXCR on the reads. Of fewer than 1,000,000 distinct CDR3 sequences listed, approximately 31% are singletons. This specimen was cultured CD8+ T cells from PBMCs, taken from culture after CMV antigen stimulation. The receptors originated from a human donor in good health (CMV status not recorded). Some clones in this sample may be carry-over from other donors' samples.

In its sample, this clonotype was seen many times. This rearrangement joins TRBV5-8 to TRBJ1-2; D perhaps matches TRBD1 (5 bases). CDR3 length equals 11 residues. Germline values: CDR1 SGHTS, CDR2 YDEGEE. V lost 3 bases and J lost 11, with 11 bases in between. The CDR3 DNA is TGTGCCAGCAGCTGGGGCCCAGTGTACACCTTC. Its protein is CASSWGPVYTF.

The DNA for the CDR3 is TGTGCCAGCGGGTCCCAGGAAGGGCAGGGAAAGACCTACGAGCAGTACTTC. Translation gives CASGSQEGQGKTYEQYF. This chain connects TRBV7-6 to TRBJ2-7; a weak D match, TRBD1 (5 bases). V was pared by 8 bases and J by 2 bases, with 25 bases between. This CDR3 has 17 residues. The germline V gene encodes CDR1 SGHVS and CDR2 FNYEAQ.

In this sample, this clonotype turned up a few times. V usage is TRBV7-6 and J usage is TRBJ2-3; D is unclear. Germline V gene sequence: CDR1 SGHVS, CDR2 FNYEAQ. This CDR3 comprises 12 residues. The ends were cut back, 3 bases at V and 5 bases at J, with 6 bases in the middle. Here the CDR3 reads CASSFQEDTQYF. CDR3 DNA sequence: TGTGCCAGCAGCTTTCAGGAAGATACGCAGTATTTT.

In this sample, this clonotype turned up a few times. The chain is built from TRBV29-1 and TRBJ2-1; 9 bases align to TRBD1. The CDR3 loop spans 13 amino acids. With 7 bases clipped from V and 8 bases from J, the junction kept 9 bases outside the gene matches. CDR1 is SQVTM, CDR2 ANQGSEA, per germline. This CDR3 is CSASAQGAYEQFF. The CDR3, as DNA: TGCAGCGCCTCCGCACAGGGGGCTTATGAGCAGTTCTTC.

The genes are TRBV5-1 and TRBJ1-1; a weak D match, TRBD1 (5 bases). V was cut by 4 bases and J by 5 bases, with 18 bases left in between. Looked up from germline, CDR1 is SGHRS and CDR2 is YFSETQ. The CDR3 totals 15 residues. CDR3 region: CASSEGWGTGTEAFF. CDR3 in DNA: TGCGCCAGCAGCGAGGGGTGGGGGACGGGGACTGAAGCTTTCTTT.

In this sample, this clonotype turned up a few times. The CDR3 region has the DNA TGTGCCAGCAGTTACGACAGATTCGGAGTGGAGACCCAGTACTTC. Amino acid sequence: CASSYDRFGVETQYF. The chain is built from TRBV6-2 or TRBV6-3 and TRBJ2-5; possible D gene TRBD1, 5 bases. V lost 2 bases and J lost 5, with 15 bases in between. The V gene's germline CDR1 is MNHEY and CDR2 SVGEGT. The length of the CDR3 is 15 residues.

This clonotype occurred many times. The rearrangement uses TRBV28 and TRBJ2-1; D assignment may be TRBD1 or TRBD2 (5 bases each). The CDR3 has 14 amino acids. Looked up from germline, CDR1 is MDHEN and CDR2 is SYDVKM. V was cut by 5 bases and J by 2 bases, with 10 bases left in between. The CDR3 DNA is TGTGCCAGCAGTGAGGGGTACCCCTACAATGAGCAGTTCTTC. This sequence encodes CASSEGYPYNEQFF. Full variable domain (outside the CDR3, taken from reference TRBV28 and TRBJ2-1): DVKVTQSSRYLVKRTGEKVFLECVQDMDHENMFWYRQDPGLGLRLIYFSYDVKMKEKGDIPEGYSVSREKKERFSLILESASTNQTSMYLCASSEGYPYNEQFFGPGTRLTVL.

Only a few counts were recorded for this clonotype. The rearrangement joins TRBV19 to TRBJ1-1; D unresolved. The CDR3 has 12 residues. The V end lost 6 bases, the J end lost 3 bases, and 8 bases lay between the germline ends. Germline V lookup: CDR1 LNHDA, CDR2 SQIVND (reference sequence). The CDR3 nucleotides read TGTGCCAGTAGAGCCTTATACACTGAAGCTTTCTTT. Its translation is CASRALYTEAFF. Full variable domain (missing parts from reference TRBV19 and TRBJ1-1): DGGITQSPKYLFRKEGQNVTLSCEQNLNHDAMYWYRQDPGQGLRLIYYSQIVNDFQKGDIAEGYSVSREKKESFPLTVTSAQKNPTAFYLCASRALYTEAFFGQGTRLTVV.

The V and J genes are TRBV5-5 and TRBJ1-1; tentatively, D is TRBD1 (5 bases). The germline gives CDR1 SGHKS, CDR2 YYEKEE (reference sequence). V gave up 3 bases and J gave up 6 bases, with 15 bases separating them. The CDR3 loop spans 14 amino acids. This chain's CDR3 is CASSSRGNLPEAFF. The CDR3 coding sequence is TGTGCCAGCAGCTCGCGGGGGAATCTTCCTGAAGCTTTCTTT.

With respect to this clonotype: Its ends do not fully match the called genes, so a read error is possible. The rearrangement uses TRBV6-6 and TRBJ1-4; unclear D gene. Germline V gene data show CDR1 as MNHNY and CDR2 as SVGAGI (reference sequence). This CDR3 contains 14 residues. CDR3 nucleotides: TGTACCAGCAAGATTATGGCAGATAATGAAAAACTGTTTTTT. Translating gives CTSKIMADNEKLFF.

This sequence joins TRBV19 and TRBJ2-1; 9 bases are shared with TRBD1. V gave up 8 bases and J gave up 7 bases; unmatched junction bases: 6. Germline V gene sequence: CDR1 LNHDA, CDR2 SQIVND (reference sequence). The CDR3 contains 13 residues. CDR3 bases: TGTGCCAGTCAACAGGGGGCATTGAATGAGCAGTTCTTC. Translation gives CASQQGALNEQFF.

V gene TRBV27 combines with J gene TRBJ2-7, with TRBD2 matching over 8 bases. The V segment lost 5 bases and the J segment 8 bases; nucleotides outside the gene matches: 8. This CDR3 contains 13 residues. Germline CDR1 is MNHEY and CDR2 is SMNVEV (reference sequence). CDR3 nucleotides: TGTGCCAGCAGTCCGGGGGGGGCTGGGAAGCAGTACGTC. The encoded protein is CASSPGGAGKQYV.

CDR3 loop: CASLSGGRENTEAFF. CDR3 DNA: TGTGCCAGTCTCTCCGGCGGACGGGAGAACACTGAAGCTTTCTTT. The rearrangement uses TRBV5-4 and TRBJ1-1; no definite D call. The CDR3 is 15 amino acids. In germline, CDR1 is SGHNT, CDR2 YYREEE (reference sequence). V was shortened by 8 bases and J by 1 base, with 18 bases between the two germline ends.

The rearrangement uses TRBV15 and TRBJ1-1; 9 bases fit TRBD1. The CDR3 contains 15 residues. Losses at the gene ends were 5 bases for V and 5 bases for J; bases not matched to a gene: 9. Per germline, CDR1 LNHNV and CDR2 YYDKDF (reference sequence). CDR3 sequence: CATSRGQGRNTEAFF. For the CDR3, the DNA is TGTGCCACCAGCCGTGGACAGGGGAGAAATACTGAAGCTTTCTTT.

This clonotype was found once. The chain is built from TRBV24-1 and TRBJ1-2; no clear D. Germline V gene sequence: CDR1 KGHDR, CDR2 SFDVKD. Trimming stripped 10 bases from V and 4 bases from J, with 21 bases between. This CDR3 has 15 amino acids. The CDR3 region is CATFRGRLNSYGYTF. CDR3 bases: TGTGCCACATTCCGCGGCAGACTGAATAGCTATGGCTACACCTTC.

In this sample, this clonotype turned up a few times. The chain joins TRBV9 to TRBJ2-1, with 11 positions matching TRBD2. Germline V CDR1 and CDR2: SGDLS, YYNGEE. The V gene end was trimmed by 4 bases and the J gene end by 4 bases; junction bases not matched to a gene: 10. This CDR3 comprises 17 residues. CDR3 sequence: CASSSQTLAGGYNEQFF. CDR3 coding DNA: TGTGCCAGCAGCTCGCAGACTTTAGCGGGGGGGTACAATGAGCAGTTCTTC.

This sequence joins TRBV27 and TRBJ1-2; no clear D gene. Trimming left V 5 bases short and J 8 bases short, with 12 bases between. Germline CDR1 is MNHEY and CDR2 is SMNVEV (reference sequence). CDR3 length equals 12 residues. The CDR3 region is CASSPSGMGYTF. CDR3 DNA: TGTGCCAGCAGTCCATCGGGCATGGGCTACACCTTC.